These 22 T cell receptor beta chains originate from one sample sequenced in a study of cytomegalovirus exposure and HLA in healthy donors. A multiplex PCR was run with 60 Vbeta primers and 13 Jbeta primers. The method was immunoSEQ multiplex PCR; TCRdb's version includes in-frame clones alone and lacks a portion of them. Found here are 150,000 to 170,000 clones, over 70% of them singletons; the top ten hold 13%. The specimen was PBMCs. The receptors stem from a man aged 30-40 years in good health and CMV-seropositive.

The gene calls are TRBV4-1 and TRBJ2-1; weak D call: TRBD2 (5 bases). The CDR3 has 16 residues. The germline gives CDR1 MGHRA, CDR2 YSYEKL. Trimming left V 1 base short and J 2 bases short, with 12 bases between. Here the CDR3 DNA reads TGCGCCAGCAGCCAAGTGGTGGGAGAGGCCTACAATGAGCAGTTCTTC. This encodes CASSQVVGEAYNEQFF.

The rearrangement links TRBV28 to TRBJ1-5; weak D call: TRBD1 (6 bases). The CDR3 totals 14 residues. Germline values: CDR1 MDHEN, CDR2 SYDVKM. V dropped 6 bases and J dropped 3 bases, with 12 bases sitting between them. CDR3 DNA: TGTGCCAGCAGCTTCGCAGGGGTCAATCAGCCCCAGCATTTT. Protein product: CASSFAGVNQPQHF.

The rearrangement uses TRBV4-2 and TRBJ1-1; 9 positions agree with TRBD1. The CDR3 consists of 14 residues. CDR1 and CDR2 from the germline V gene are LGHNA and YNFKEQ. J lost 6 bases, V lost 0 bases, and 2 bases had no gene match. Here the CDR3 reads CASSQEWTGAEAFF. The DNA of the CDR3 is TGTGCCAGCAGCCAAGAGTGGACAGGGGCTGAAGCTTTCTTT.

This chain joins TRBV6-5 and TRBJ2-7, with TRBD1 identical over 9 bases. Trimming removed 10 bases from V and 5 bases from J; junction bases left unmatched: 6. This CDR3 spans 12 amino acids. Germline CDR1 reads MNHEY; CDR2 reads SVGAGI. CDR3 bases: TGTGCCACAATTACAGGGGGCAACGAGCAGTACTTC. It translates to CATITGGNEQYF.

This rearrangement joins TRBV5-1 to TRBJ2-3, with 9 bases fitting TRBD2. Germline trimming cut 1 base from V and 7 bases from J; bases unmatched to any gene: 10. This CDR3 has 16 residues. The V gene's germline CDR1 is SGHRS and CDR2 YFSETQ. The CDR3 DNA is TGCGCCAGCAGCTTGATAGCTAGCGGGATGGGAAATACGCAGTATTTT. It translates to CASSLIASGMGNTQYF.

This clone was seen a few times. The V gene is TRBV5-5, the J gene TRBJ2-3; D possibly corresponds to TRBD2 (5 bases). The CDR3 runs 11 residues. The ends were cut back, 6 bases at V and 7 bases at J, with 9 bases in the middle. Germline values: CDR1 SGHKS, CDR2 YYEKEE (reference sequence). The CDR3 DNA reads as TGTGCCAGCACGGACTCCCATACGCAGTATTTT. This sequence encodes CASTDSHTQYF.

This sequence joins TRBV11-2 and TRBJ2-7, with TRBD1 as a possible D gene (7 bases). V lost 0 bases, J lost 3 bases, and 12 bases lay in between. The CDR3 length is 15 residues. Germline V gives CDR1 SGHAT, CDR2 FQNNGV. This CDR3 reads CASSLEEGANYEQYF. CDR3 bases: TGTGCCAGCAGCTTAGAGGAGGGGGCGAACTACGAGCAGTACTTC.

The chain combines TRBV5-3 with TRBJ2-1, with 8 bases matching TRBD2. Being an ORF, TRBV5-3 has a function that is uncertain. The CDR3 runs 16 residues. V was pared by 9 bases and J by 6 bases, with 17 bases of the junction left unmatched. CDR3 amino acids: CATMNRGRKICNEQFF. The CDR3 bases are TGTGCCACCATGAATCGCGGGAGGAAGATCTGCAATGAGCAGTTCTTC.

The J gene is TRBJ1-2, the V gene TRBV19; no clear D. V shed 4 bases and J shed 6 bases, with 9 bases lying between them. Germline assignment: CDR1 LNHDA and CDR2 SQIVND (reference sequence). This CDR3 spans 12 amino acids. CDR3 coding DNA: TGTGCCAGTAGTAAACACCCAAATGGCTACACCTTC. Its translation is CASSKHPNGYTF. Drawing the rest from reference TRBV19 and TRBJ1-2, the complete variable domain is DGGITQSPKYLFRKEGQNVTLSCEQNLNHDAMYWYRQDPGQGLRLIYYSQIVNDFQKGDIAEGYSVSREKKESFPLTVTSAQKNPTAFYLCASSKHPNGYTFGSGTRLTVV.

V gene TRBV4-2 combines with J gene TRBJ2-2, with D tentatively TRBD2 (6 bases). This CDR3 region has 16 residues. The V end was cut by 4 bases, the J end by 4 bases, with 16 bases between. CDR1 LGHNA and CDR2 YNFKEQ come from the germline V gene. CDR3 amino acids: CASSPNTIGGTGELFF. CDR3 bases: TGTGCCAGCAGCCCCAACACGATCGGGGGCACCGGGGAGCTGTTTTTT.

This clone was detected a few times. DNA for the CDR3: TGTGCCAGCAGGGGACAGGCCAATCAGCCCCAGCATTTT. Its protein product is CASRGQANQPQHF. The chain uses TRBV28 and TRBJ1-5, with 8 bases that match TRBD1. J gave up 3 bases and V 6 bases, and 1 base lay outside the gene matches. CDR1 is MDHEN, CDR2 SYDVKM, per germline. CDR3 length equals 13 residues.

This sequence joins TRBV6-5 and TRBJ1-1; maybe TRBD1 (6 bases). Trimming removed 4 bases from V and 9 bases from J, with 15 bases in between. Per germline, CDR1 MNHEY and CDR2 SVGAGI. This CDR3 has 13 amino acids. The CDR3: CASSSTKGVKAFF. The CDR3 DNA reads TGTGCCAGCAGTTCAACAAAGGGGGTAAAAGCTTTCTTT.

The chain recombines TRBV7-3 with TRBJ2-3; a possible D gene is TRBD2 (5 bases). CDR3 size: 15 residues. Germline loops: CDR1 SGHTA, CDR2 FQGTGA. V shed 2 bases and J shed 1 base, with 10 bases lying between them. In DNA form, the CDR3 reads TGTGCCAGCAGCTTACGGCCTAGCCGCACAGATACGCAGTATTTT. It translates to CASSLRPSRTDTQYF.

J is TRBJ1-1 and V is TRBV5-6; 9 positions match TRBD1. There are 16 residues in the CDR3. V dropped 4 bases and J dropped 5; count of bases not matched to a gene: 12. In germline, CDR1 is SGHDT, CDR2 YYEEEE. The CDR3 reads CASSDGTGPLRTEAFF. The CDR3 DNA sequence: TGTGCCAGCAGCGACGGGACAGGGCCTCTCCGGACTGAAGCTTTCTTT.

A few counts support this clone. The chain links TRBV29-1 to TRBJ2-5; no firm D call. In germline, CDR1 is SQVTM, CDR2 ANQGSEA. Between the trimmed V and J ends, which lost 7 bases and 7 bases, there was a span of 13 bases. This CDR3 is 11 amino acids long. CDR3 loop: CSDSEEGTQYF. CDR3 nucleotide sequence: TGCAGCGACTCAGAGGAAGGGACCCAGTACTTC.

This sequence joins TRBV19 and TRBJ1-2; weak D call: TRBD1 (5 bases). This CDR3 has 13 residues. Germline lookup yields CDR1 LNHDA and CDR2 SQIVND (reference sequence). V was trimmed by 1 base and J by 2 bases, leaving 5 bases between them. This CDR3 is CASSIAGNYGYTF. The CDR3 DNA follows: TGTGCCAGTAGTATAGCAGGGAACTATGGCTACACCTTC.

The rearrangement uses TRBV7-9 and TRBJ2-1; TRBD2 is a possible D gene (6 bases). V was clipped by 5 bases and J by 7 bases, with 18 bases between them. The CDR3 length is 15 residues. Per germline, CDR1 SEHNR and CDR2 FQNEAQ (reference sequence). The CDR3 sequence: CASSPSGLPGNEQFF. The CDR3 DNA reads TGTGCCAGCAGCCCGTCGGGACTCCCTGGGAATGAGCAGTTCTTC.

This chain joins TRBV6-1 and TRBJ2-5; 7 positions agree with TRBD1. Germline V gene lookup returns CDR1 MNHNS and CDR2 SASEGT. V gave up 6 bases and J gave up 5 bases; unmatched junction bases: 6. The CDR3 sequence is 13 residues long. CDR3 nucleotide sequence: TGTGCCAGCAGGCGAGACAGGGTGGAGACCCAGTACTTC. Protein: CASRRDRVETQYF.

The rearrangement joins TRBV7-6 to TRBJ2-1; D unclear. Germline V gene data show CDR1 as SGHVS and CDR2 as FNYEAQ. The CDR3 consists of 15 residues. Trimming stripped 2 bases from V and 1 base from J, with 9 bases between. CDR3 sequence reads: CASSLFAESYNEQFF. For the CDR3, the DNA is TGTGCCAGCAGCTTATTCGCGGAGTCCTACAATGAGCAGTTCTTC.

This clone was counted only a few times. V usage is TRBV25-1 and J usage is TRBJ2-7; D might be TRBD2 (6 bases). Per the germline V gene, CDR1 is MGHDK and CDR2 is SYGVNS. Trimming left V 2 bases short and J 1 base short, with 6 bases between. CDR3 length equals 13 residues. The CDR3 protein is CASSEGTSYEQYF. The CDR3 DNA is TGTGCCAGCAGTGAAGGGACTTCCTACGAGCAGTACTTC.

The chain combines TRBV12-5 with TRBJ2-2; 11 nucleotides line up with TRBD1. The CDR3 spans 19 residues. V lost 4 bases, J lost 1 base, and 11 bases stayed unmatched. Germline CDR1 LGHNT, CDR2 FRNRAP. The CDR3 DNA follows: TGTGCTAGTGGTTCCGGGACAGGGGGGTCACGGTTGAACACCGGGGAGCTGTTTTTT. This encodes CASGSGTGGSRLNTGELFF.

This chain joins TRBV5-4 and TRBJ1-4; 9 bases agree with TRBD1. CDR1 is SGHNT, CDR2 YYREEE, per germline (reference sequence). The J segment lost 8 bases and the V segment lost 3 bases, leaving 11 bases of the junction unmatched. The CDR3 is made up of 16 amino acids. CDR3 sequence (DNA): TGTGCCAGCAGCTCTGCAACGGGACAGGGCAGAGAAAAACTGTTTTTT. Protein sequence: CASSSATGQGREKLFF. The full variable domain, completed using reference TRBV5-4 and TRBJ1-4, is ETGVTQSPTHLIKTRGQQVTLRCSSQSGHNTVSWYQQALGQGPQFIFQYYREEENGRGNFPPRFSGLQFPNYSSELNVNALELDDSALYLCASSSATGQGREKLFFGSGTQLSVL.